This T cell receptor (beta chain) was profiled in a study of cytomegalovirus exposure and HLA in healthy donors. The V gene end was trimmed by 5 bases and the J gene end by 0 bases; junction bases not matched to a gene: 6. The CDR3 has 18 amino acids. Per the germline V gene, CDR1 is SGHTA and CDR2 is FQGNSA. Both 60 Vbeta primers and 13 Jbeta primers went into the PCR. Measured with immunoSEQ multiplex PCR; TCRdb has only the in-frame clones, and not every one. The sample comprises around 130,000 clones, approximately 88% of which are singletons, and roughly 0.53% rests with the top ten. This sequence joins TRBV7-2 and TRBJ2-3; 15 bases map to TRBD2. Sequencing input: PBMCs. This receptor was identified in a woman between 40 and 50 years old in good health and CMV-seronegative. The CDR3 bases are TGTGCCAGCAGCCCAGGACTAGCGGGAGGGATAAGCACAGATACGCAGTATTTT. Its protein is CASSPGLAGGISTDTQYF.